This paragraph covers one T cell receptor beta chain sequence. Its target is unknown. This entry comes from a study of Ad26.COV2.S vaccination and SARS-CoV-2 variants. Study results and limitations: Reports say spike-specific CD8+ and CD4+ T cell responses covered substantial breadth after vaccination.

Clones were sequenced by immunoSEQ multiplex PCR, and TCRdb holds only the in-frame ones, with some missing. The sample lists over 200,000 clones, 88% occurring once. Treatment meaning: around 19 received Ad26.COV2.S at low or high dose, single or two shots; 5 received placebo; per-sample allocation not given. The investigators took samples on day 63 after the first vaccine or placebo injection. The CDR3 sequence is 15 residues long. Germline V CDR1 and CDR2: ENHRY, SYGVKD. V lost 6 bases, J lost 0 bases, and 3 bases stayed unmatched. The source material was peripheral blood, sampled in a trial of Ad26.COV2.S vaccine versus placebo. The genes are TRBV10-3 and TRBJ1-5; 9 positions agree with TRBD1. The TCR comes from a person between 18 and 60 years old who received the Ad26.COV2.S COVID-19 vaccine or a placebo. CDR3 sequence (DNA): TGTGCCATCAGGGGGGACAGGGCTAGCAATCAGCCCCAGCATTTT. Amino acid sequence: CAIRGDRASNQPQHF.